Each of the 8 T cell receptor beta chains below was sequenced from the same sample in a study of cytomegalovirus exposure and HLA in healthy donors. PCR primers comprised 60 Vbeta and 13 Jbeta primers. TCRdb keeps only in-frame clones here, not all; method: immunoSEQ multiplex PCR. The sample carries 150,000 to 250,000 clones, around 74% recorded once. The material sequenced was PBMCs. These receptors originate from a girl aged 5 to 17 in good health and CMV-seropositive.

This sequence joins TRBV7-6 and TRBJ2-3, with D possibly matching TRBD1 (5 bases). Per germline, CDR1 SGHVS and CDR2 FNYEAQ. V lost 0 bases and J 2 bases, leaving 12 bases between the germline ends. The CDR3 extends over 16 amino acids. The CDR3 sequence is CASSLAPGYNTDTQYF. The CDR3 DNA sequence: TGTGCCAGCAGCTTAGCGCCAGGGTACAACACAGATACGCAGTATTTT.

This rearrangement joins TRBV6-4 to TRBJ2-2; 15 nucleotides agree with TRBD2. CDR1 and CDR2 from the germline V gene are MRHNA and SNTAGT. Trimming removed 5 bases from V and 5 bases from J; junction bases left unmatched: 6. CDR3 size: 17 residues. CDR3 DNA sequence: TGTGCCAGCAGTCGGACTAGCGGGGGGGCCAGGACCGGGGAGCTGTTTTTT. Protein: CASSRTSGGARTGELFF.

The V and J genes are TRBV10-1 and TRBJ2-5; D is perhaps TRBD1 (6 bases). Germline V gives CDR1 WNHNN, CDR2 SYGVQD (reference sequence). Trimming removed 0 bases from V and 7 bases from J, with 9 bases in between. CDR3 length equals 13 residues. Written as DNA, the CDR3 is TGCGCCAGCAGTGAGTCGGGGGCCGGGACCCAGTACTTC. It is translated as CASSESGAGTQYF.

This CDR3 is CASSQNRGYGYTF. DNA of the CDR3: TGTGCCAGCAGTCAAAACAGGGGCTATGGCTACACCTTC. The chain is built from TRBV7-2 and TRBJ1-2; 7 bases align to TRBD1. CDR3 length: 13 amino acids. CDR1 SGHTA and CDR2 FQGNSA come from the germline V gene. Trimming cost V 6 bases and J 4 bases; bases outside gene matches: 5.

The rearrangement joins TRBV14 to TRBJ2-3; possible D gene TRBD1, 5 bases. Trimming removed 1 base at V and 6 bases at J, with 17 bases between. The CDR3 contains 16 residues. Germline lookup yields CDR1 SGHDN and CDR2 FVKESK. In DNA, the CDR3 is TGTGCCAGCAGCCAAGTCACTCCGAATAAGGGGGATACGCAGTATTTT. It yields the protein CASSQVTPNKGDTQYF.

This clone has just one count. This rearrangement joins TRBV11-3 to TRBJ2-3; TRBD1 is a possible D gene (5 bases). The germline gives CDR1 SGHNT, CDR2 YENEEA. This CDR3 has 15 residues. V shed 0 bases and J shed 2 bases, with 9 bases lying between them. The CDR3, as DNA: TGTGCCAGCAGCTTAGACAGACAGTACACAGATACGCAGTATTTT. Amino acids: CASSLDRQYTDTQYF.

The rearrangement links TRBV23-1 to TRBJ1-3; no firm D call. TRBV23-1 is an ORF, with its function uncertain. V was clipped by 6 bases and J by 0 bases, with 9 bases between them. The CDR3 sequence is 14 residues long. The CDR3 here is CASSHISSGNTIYF. The CDR3 region has the DNA TGCGCCAGCAGCCACATAAGCTCTGGAAACACCATATATTTT.

The gene calls are TRBV6-5 and TRBJ1-2, with D uncertain. Trimming took off 11 bases at V and 2 bases at J, with 9 bases between the two ends. Per germline, CDR1 MNHEY and CDR2 SVGAGI. This CDR3 contains 11 residues. The CDR3 region has the DNA TGTGCCGCGAGGGAAAACTATGGCTACACCTTC. Translation: CAARENYGYTF.